This TCR beta chain originates from a study of cytomegalovirus exposure and HLA in healthy donors. Study-level findings and limits: The dataset shows that most TCR sequences were rare, while some public TCRs occurred in many donors. The sole available immune exposure information was CMV serostatus. Certain sequence variants were highly shared and formed a cluster, and this cluster was likely a sequencing artifact. There were about 160 TCR beta chains listed as cytomegalovirus-associated.

Per germline, CDR1 MDHEN and CDR2 SYDVKM. This CDR3 contains 13 residues. V lost 6 bases to trimming and J lost 0 bases, with 8 bases between them. In the PCR, 60 Vbeta and 13 Jbeta primers were used. The data were produced by immunoSEQ multiplex PCR, yet TCRdb's version contains in-frame clones alone and is incomplete. The sample has approximately 140,000 clones, around 80% seen once. A few counts support this clone. Its specificity is unknown. The origin of this receptor is a woman aged 45-59 years in good health and CMV-seronegative. J is TRBJ1-1 and V is TRBV28; unclear D gene. The sequenced sample consisted of PBMCs. This CDR3 is CASRGRVNTEAFF. CDR3 DNA: TGTGCCAGCAGGGGGAGGGTGAACACTGAAGCTTTCTTT.